This T cell receptor beta chain was captured by sequencing in a study of T-cell reconstitution after alpha-beta-depleted transplantation in children. The authors prepared the TCRbeta library with unique molecular identifiers. MiXCR, run by TCRdb on the PCR reads, gives a single entry per CDR3 protein. The repertoire includes approximately 250,000 distinct CDR3 sequences, roughly 26% of them detected once, and less than 3.5% sits in the top ten. This CDR3 spans 14 amino acids. Germline V lookup: CDR1 SGHVS, CDR2 FQNEAQ. V lost 5 bases, J lost 4 bases, and 14 bases lay in between. Study outcomes and limitations: Alpha-beta T cells present about two months after transplant were reported to originate from several hundred expanded graft clones. Surviving recipient T cells and thymic progenitors produced the high day-60 TCRbeta diversity seen in some patients. Fresh T-cell production supplied most of the T-cell counts and diversity seen one year after transplant.

This clonotype was seen repeatedly, ten times or more. Its antigen is unidentified. The material was PBMCs, obtained before TCRalphabeta/CD19-depleted stem cell transplant. The chain carries TRBV7-8 and TRBJ1-2; D gene uncertain. The TCR originated in a girl aged 2-10 years with Fanconi anemia, due to receive a stem cell transplant. Written as DNA, the CDR3 is TGTGCCAGCAGCCGGTCGGACTTAGTCTATGGCTACACCTTC. Amino acid sequence: CASSRSDLVYGYTF.